These 2 T cell receptor beta chains were sequenced from one sample in a study of T cells after yellow fever vaccination. TCRdb passed the 5' RACE reads through MiXCR, listing each CDR3 protein once. This sample yields 250,000 or so distinct CDR3 sequences, of which 6.5% to 8.5% are seen a single time; more than 0.8% belongs to the top ten. The sequenced sample was CD4+ T cells sorted from PBMCs, obtained 15 days after the yellow fever booster vaccination. The source is a young man who received the YFV17D yellow fever vaccine.

This clonotype came up many times. V is TRBV20-1 and J is TRBJ2-1, with TRBD2 identical over 8 bases. Trimming removed 3 bases from V and 8 bases from J; junction bases left unmatched: 9. CDR3 length: 14 amino acids. Germline V gene lookup returns CDR1 DFQATT and CDR2 SNEGSKA (reference sequence). CDR3 sequence (DNA): TGCAGTGCTAGCACGGCGGGAGGAGTTGATGAGCAGTTCTTC. Protein product: CSASTAGGVDEQFF.

This clonotype showed up just a few times. V and J are TRBV27 and TRBJ1-1; TRBD1 is a possible D gene (6 bases). Germline V gene lookup returns CDR1 MNHEY and CDR2 SMNVEV (reference sequence). The CDR3 totals 13 residues. V was cut by 6 bases and J by 5 bases, with 13 bases left in between. The CDR3 here is CASRLKGGTEAFF. DNA for the CDR3: TGTGCCAGCAGACTTAAAGGGGGGACTGAAGCTTTCTTT.